The next 5 T cell receptor beta chains were all read from a single sample in a study of cytomegalovirus exposure and HLA in healthy donors. PCR was performed using 60 Vbeta and 13 Jbeta primers. Some clones are missing from TCRdb's copy, which holds only in-frame ones; the method was immunoSEQ multiplex PCR. The sample records 85,000 to 100,000 clones, around three quarters being singletons. What was sequenced was PBMCs. These receptors originate from a man aged 30 to 45 in good health and CMV-seronegative.

The chain carries TRBV5-1 and TRBJ1-1; TRBD1 matches at 7 bases. CDR1 SGHRS and CDR2 YFSETQ come from the germline V gene. The CDR3 is 14 residues long. V lost 3 bases, J lost 1 base, and 3 bases stayed unmatched. The CDR3 DNA is TGCGCCAGCAGCTACAGGGGTGAGAACACTGAAGCTTTCTTT. Translation gives CASSYRGENTEAFF.

This chain links TRBV5-1 with TRBJ2-2; TRBD1 might be the D (5 bases). Germline values: CDR1 SGHRS, CDR2 YFSETQ. There are 14 residues in the CDR3. With 0 bases removed from V and 4 bases from J, the gap between germline ends came to 7 bases. CDR3 sequence: CASSLVGVTGELFF. The CDR3 region has the DNA TGCGCCAGCAGCTTGGTAGGGGTCACCGGGGAGCTGTTTTTT. The variable domain in full, completed from reference TRBV5-1 and TRBJ2-2, reads KAGVTQTPRYLIKTRGQQVTLSCSPISGHRSVSWYQQTPGQGLQFLFEYFSETQRNKGNFPGRFSGRQFSNSRSEMNVSTLELGDSALYLCASSLVGVTGELFFGEGSRLTVL.

This chain connects TRBV7-2 to TRBJ1-5; the D is unclear. The V end was cut by 1 base, the J end by 7 bases, with 14 bases between. Germline V gene sequence: CDR1 SGHTA, CDR2 FQGNSA. This CDR3 is built from 15 residues. The chain's CDR3 is CASSLGLGRVQPQHF. The CDR3 DNA reads as TGTGCCAGCAGCTTAGGTCTAGGGCGGGTACAGCCCCAGCATTTT. Based on the CDR3 plus reference TRBV7-2 and TRBJ1-5, the full variable domain is GAGVSQSPSNKVTEKGKDVELRCDPISGHTALYWYRQSLGQGLEFLIYFQGNSAPDKSGLPSDRFSAERTGGSVSTLTIQRTQQEDSAVYLCASSLGLGRVQPQHFGDGTRLSIL.

The V gene is TRBV10-1, the J gene TRBJ1-1; 8 nucleotides align to TRBD1. Germline CDR1 reads WNHNN; CDR2 reads SYGVQD (reference sequence). V was pared by 5 bases and J by 1 base, with 6 bases of the junction left unmatched. The CDR3 covers 15 residues. The chain's CDR3 is CASSPGQVGNTEAFF. The CDR3 DNA follows: TGCGCCAGCAGTCCGGGACAGGTGGGGAACACTGAAGCTTTCTTT.

V gene TRBV7-8 combines with J gene TRBJ1-5, with D perhaps matching TRBD1 (5 bases). Germline assignment: CDR1 SGHVS and CDR2 FQNEAQ. Trimming took 5 bases from V and 0 from J, leaving 8 bases between them. The length of the CDR3 is 14 residues. As DNA, the CDR3 is TGTGCCAGCAGCCAGACAGATAGCAATCAGCCCCAGCATTTT. This gives the protein CASSQTDSNQPQHF.